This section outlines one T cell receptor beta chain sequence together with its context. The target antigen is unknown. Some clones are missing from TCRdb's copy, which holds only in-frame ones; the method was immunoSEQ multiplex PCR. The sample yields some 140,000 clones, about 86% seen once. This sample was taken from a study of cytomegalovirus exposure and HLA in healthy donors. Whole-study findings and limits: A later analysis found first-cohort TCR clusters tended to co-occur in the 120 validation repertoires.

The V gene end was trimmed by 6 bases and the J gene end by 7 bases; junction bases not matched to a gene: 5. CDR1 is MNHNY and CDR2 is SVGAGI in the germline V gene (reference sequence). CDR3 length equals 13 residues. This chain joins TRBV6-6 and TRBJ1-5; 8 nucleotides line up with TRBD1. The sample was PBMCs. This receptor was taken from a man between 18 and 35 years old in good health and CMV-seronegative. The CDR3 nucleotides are TGTGCCAGCAGCCCGGGACAGGCACAGCCCCAGCATTTT. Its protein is CASSPGQAQPQHF.